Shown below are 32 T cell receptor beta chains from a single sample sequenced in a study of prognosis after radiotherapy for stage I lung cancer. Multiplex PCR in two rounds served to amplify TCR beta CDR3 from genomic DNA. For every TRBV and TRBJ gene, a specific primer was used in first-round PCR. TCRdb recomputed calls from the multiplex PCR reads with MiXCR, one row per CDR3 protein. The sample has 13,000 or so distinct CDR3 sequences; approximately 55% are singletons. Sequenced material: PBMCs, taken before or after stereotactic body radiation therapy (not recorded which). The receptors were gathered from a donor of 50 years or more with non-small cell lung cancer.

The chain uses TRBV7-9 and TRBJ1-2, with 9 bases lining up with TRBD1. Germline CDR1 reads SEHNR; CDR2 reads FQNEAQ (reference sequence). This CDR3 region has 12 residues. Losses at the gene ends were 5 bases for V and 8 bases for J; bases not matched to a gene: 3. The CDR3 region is CASSQGQGGYTF. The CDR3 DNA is TGTGCCAGCAGCCAGGGACAGGGAGGCTACACCTTC.

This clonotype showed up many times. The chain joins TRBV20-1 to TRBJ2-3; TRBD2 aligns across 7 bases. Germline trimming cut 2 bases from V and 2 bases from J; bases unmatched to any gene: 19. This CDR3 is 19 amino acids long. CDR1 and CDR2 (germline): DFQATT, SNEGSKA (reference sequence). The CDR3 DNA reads TGCAGTGCTAGACCTGCCTGGAACCTAGCGGAGGCCCCCACAGATACGCAGTATTTT. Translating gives CSARPAWNLAEAPTDTQYF.

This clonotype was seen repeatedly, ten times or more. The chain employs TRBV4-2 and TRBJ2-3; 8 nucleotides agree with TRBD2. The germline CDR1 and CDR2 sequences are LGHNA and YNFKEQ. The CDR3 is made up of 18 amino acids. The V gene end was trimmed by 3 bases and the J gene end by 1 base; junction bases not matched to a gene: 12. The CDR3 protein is CASSQSLRGGRGTDTQYF. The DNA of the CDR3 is TGTGCCAGCAGCCAGTCGCTCCGGGGGGGCCGGGGCACAGATACGCAGTATTTT.

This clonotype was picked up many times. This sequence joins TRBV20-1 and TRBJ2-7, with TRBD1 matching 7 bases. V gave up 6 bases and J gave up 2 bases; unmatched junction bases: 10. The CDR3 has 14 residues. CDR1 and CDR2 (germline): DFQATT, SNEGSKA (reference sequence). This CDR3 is CSARSDRAPYEQYF. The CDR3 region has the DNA TGCAGTGCCAGATCTGACAGGGCTCCCTACGAGCAGTACTTC.

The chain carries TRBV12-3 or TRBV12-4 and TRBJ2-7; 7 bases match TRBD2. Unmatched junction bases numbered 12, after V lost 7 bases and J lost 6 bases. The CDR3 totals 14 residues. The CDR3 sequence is CASIQRGGLGEQYF. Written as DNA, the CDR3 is TGTGCCAGCATTCAGCGGGGTGGCCTGGGCGAGCAGTACTTC.

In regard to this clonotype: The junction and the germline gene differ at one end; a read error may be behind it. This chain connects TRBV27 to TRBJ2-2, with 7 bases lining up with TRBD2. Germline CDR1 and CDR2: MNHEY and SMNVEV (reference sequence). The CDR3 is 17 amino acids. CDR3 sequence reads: CASSPNISGGNTGELFF. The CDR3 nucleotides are TGTGCCAGCAGCCCAAACATCTCGGGGGGAAACACCGGCGAGCTGTTTTTT.

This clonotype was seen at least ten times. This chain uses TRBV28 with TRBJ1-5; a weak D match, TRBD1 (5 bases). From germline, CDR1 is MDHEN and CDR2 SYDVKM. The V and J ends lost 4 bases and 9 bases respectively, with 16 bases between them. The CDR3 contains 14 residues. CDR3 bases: TGTGCCAGCAGTTCGCCTCCGAGGGGAGGGCCCCAGCATTTT. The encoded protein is CASSSPPRGGPQHF.

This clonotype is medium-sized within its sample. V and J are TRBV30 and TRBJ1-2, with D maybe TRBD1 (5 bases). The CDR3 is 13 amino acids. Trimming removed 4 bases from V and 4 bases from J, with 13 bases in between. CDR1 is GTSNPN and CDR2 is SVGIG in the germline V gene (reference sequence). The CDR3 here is CAWNPGRGYGYTF. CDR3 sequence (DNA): TGTGCCTGGAACCCGGGTAGGGGCTATGGCTACACCTTC.

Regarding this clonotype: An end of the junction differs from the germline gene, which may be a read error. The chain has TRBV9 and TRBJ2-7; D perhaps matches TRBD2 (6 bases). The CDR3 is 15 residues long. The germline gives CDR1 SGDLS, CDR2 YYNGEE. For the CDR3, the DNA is TGTGCCAGTAGCGTATACTCGGGAGCGGCCTACGAGCAGTACTTC. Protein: CASSVYSGAAYEQYF.

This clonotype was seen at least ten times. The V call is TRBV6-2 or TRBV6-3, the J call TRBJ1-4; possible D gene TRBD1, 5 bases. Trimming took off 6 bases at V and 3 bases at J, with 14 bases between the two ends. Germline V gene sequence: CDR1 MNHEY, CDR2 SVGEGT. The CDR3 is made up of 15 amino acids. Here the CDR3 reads CASSRLRGANEKLFF. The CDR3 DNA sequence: TGTGCCAGCAGCCGCCTACGGGGGGCTAATGAAAAACTGTTTTTT.

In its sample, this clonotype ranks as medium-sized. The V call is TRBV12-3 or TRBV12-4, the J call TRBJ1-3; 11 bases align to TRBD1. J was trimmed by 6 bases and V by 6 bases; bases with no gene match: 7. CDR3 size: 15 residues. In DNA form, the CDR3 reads TGTGCCAGCAGGGACCGGGACAGGGGGATAAACACCATATATTTT. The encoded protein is CASRDRDRGINTIYF.

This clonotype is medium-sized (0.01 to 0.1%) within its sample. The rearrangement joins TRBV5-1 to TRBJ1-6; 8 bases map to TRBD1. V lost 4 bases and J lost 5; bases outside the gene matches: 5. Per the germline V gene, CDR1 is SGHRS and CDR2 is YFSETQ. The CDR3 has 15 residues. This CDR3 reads CASSAGTGDNSPLHF. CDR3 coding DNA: TGCGCCAGCAGCGCCGGGACAGGCGATAATTCACCCCTCCACTTT. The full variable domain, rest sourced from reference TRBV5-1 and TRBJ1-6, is KAGVTQTPRYLIKTRGQQVTLSCSPISGHRSVSWYQQTPGQGLQFLFEYFSETQRNKGNFPGRFSGRQFSNSRSEMNVSTLELGDSALYLCASSAGTGDNSPLHFGNGTRLTVT.

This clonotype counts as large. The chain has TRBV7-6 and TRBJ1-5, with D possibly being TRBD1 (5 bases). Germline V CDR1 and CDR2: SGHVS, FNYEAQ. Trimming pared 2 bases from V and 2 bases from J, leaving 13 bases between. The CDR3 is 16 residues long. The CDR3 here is CASSLSPGGGNQPQHF. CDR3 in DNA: TGTGCCAGCAGCTTATCTCCAGGAGGGGGCAATCAGCCCCAGCATTTT.

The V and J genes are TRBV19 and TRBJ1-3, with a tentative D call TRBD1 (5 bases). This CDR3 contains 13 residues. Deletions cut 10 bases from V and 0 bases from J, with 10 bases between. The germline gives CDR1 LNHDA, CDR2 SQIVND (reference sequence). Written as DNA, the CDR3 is TGTGCCACCGGCGGGGGCTCTGGAAACACCATATATTTT. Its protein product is CATGGGSGNTIYF.

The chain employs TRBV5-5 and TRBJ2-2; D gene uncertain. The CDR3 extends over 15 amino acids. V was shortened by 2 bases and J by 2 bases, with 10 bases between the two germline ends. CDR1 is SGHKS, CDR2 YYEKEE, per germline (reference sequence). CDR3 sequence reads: CASSLVQINTGELFF. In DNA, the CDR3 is TGTGCCAGCAGCTTAGTACAGATCAACACCGGGGAGCTGTTTTTT.

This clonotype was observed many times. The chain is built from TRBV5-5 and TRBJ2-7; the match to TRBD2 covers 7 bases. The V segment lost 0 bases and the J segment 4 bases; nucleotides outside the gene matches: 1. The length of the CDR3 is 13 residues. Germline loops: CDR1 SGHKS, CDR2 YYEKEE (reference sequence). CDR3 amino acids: CASSLGEGYEQYF. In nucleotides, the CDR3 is TGTGCCAGCAGCTTGGGGGAGGGGTACGAGCAGTACTTC. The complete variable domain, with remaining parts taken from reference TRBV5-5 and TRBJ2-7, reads DAGVTQSPTHLIKTRGQQVTLRCSPISGHKSVSWYQQVLGQGPQFIFQYYEKEERGRGNFPDRFSARQFPNYSSELNVNALLLGDSALYLCASSLGEGYEQYFGPGTRLTVT.

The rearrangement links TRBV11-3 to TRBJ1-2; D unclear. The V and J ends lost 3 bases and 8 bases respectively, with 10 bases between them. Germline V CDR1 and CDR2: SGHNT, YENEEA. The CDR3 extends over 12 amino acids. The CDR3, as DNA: TGTGCCAGCAGCTTTATGGGGTCCGGCTACACCTTC. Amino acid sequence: CASSFMGSGYTF.

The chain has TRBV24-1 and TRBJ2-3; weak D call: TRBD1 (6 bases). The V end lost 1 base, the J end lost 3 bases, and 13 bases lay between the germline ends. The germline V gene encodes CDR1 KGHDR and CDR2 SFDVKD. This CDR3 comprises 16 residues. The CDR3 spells CATSDFDQGLTDTQYF. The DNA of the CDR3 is TGTGCCACCAGTGATTTTGACCAGGGGCTGACAGATACGCAGTATTTT.

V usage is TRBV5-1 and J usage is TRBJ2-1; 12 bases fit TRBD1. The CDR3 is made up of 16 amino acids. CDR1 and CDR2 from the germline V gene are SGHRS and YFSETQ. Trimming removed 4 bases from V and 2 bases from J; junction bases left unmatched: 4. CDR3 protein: CASSGTGGDTYNEQFF. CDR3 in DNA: TGCGCCAGCAGCGGGACAGGGGGCGATACCTACAATGAGCAGTTCTTC.

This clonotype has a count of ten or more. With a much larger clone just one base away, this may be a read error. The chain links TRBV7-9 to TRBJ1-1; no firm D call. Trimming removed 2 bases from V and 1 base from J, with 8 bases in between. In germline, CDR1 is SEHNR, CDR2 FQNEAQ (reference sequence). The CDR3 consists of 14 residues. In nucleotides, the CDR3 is TGTGCCAGCAGCTTACAGTCAACGAACACTGAAGCTTTCTTT. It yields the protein CASSLQSTNTEAFF.

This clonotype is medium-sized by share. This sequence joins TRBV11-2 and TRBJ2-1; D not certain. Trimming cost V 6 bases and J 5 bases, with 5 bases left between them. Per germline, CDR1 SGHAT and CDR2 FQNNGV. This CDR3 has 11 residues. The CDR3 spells CASSKNNEQFF. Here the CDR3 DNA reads TGTGCCAGCAGTAAGAACAATGAGCAGTTCTTC.

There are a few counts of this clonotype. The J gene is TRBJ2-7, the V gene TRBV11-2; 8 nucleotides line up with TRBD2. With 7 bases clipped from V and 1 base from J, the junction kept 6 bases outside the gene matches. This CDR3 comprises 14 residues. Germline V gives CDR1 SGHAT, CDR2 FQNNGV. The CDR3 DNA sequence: TGTGCCAGCACCATAACGGGGGGGTCCTACGAGCAGTACTTC. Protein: CASTITGGSYEQYF.

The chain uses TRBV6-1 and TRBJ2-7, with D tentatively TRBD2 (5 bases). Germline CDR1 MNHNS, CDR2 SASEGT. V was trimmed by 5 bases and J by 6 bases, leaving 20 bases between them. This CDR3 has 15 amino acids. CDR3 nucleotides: TGTGCCAGCAGTAACCCGGTACTAGGTCCCCGCGAGCAGTACTTC. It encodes CASSNPVLGPREQYF.

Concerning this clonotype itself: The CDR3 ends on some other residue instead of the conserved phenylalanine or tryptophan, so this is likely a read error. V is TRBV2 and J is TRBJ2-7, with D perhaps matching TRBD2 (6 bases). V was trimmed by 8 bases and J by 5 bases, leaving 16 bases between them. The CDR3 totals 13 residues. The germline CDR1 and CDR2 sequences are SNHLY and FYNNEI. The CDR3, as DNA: TGTGCCAGCCTCCGGTACGGCGGGGACGAGCAGTACTCC. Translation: CASLRYGGDEQYS.

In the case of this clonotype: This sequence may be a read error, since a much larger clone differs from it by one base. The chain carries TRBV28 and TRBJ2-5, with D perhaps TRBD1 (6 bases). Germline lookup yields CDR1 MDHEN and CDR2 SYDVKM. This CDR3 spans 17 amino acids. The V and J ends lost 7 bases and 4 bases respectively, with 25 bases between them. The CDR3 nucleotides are TGTGCCAGCATCCCCACATTTGGGACACCAGGCGGAGAGACCCAGTACTTC. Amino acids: CASIPTFGTPGGETQYF. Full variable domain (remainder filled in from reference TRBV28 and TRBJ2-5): DVKVTQSSRYLVKRTGEKVFLECVQDMDHENMFWYRQDPGLGLRLIYFSYDVKMKEKGDIPEGYSVSREKKERFSLILESASTNQTSMYLCASIPTFGTPGGETQYFGPGTRLLVL.

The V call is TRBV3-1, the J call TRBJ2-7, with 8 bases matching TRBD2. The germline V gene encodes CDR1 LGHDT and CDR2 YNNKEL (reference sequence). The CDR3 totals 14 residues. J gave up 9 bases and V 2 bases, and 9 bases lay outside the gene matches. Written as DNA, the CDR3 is TGTGCCAGCAGCCAATCGTCGGGAGGGCCGGTGCAGTACTTC. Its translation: CASSQSSGGPVQYF.

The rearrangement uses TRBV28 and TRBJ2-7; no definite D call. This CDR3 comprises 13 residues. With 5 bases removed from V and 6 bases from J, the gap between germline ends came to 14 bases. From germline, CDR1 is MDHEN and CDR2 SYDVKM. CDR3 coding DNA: TGTGCCAGCAGTAGTAACGAAAACCCCGAGCAGTACTTC. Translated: CASSSNENPEQYF.

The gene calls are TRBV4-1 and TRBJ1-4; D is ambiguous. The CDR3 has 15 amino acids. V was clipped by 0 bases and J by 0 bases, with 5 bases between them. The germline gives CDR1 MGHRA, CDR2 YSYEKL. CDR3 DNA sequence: TGCGCCAGCAGCCAAGATCGATCAACTAATGAAAAACTGTTTTTT. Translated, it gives CASSQDRSTNEKLFF.

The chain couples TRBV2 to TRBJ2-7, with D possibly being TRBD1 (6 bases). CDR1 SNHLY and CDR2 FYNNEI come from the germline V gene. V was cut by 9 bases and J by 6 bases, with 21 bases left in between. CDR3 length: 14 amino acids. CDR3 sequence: CASVWTVQLAEQYF. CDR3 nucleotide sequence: TGTGCCAGTGTGTGGACAGTTCAGTTAGCCGAGCAGTACTTC.

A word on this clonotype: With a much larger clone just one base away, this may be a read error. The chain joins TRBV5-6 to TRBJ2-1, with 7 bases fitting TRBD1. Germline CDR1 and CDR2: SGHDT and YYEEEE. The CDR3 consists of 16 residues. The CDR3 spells CASSRGTVSSYNGQFF. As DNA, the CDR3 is TGTGCCAGCAGCCGTGGGACAGTGAGCTCCTACAATGGGCAGTTCTTC. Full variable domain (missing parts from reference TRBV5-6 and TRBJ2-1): DAGVTQSPTHLIKTRGQQVTLRCSPKSGHDTVSWYQQALGQGPQFIFQYYEEEERQRGNFPDRFSGHQFPNYSSELNVNALLLGDSALYLCASSRGTVSSYNGQFFGPGTRLTVL.

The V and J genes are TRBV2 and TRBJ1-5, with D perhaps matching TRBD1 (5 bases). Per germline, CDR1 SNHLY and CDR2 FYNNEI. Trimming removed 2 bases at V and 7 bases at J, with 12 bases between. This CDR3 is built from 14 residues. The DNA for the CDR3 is TGTGCCAGCAGTGAATATCTGGGACGGCAGCCCCAGCATTTT. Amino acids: CASSEYLGRQPQHF.

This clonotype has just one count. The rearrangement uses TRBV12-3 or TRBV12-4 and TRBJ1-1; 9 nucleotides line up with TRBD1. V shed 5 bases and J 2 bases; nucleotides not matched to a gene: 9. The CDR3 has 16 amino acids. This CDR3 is CASSRPGQGSNTEAFF. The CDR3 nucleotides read TGTGCCAGCAGTCGGCCGGGACAGGGCAGTAACACTGAAGCTTTCTTT.